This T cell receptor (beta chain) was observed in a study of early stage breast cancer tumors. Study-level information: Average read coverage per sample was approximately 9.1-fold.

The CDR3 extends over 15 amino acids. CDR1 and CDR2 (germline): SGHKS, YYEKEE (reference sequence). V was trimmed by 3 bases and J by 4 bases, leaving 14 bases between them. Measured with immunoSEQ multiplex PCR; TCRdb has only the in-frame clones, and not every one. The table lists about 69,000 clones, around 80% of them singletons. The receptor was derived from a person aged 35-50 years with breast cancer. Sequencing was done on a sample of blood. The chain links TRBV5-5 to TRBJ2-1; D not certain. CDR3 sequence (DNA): TGTGCCAGCAGCTGGCGTTATGGGATATACAATGAGCAGTTCTTC. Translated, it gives CASSWRYGIYNEQFF.